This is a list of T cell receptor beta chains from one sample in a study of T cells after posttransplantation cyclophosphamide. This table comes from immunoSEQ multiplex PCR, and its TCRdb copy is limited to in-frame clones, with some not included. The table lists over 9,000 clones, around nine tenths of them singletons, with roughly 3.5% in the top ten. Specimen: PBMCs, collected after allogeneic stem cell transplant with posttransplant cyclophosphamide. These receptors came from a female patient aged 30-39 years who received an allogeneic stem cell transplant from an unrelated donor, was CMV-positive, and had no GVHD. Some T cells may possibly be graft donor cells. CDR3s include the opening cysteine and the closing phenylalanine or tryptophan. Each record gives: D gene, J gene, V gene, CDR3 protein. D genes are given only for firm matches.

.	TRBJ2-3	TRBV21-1	CASSGQWPLRGTDTQYF
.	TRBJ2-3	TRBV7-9	CASSRGTTDTQYF
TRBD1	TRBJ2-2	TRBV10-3	CAISDGGQGGTGELFF
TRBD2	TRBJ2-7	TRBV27	CASSSTRLAGGNEQYF
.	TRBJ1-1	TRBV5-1	CASSPREGSTEAFF
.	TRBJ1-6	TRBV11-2	CASSLVSDNSPLHF
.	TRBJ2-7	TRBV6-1	CASSVAGRSYEQYF
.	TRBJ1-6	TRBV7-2	CASRGQVFNNSPLHF
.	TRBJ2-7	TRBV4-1	CASSRQGANEQYF
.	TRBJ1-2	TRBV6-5	CASSYGRLPSYGYTF
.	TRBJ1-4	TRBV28	CASRRFRVANEKLFF
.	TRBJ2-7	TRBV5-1	CASSPWRGLSYEQYF
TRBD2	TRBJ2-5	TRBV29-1	CSAGGRAAGLETQYF
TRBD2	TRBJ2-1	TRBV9	CASSVYPSPSGVVSEQFF
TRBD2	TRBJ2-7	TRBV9	CASSGGSHPGEQYF
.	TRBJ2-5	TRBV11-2	CASSLVATTRETQYF
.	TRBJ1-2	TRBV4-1	CASSLSPGLRNYGYTF
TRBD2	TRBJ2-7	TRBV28	CASSLFPGRVSFKTYEQCF
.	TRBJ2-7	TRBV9	CASSPGLSSPYEQYF
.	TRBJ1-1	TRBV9	CASSVNRNTEAFF